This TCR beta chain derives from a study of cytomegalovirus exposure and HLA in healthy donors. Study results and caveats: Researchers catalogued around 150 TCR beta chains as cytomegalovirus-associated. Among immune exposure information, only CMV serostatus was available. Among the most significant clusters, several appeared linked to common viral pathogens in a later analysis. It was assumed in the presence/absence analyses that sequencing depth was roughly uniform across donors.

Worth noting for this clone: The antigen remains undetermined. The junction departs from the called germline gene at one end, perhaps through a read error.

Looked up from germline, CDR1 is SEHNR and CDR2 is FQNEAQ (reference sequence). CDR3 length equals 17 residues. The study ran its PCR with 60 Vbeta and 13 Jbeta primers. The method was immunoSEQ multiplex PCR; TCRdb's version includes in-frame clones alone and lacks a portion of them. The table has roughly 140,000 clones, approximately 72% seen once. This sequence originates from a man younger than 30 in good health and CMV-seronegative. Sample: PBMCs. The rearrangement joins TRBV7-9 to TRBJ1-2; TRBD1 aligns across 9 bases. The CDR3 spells CSSSPGQGLRANYGYTF. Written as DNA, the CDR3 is TGTTCCAGCAGCCCAGGACAGGGGCTACGAGCTAACTATGGCTACACCTTC.